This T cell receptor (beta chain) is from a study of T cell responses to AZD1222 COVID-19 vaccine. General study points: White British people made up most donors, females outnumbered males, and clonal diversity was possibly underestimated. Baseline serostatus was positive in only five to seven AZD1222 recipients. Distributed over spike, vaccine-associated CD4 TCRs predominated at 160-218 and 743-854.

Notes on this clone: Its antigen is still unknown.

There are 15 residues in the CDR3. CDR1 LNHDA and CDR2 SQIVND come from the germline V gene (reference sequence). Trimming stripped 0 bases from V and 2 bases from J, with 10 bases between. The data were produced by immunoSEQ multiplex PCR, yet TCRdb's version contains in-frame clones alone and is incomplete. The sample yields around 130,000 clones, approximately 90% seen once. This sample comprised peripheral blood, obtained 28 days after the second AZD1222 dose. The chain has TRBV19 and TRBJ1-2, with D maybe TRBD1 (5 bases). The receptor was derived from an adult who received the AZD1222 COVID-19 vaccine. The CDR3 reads CASSIDQDRNYGYTF. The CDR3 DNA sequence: TGTGCCAGTAGTATAGATCAAGACAGAAACTATGGCTACACCTTC.